Listed below are T cell receptor beta chains from one sample, sequenced in a study of response to subunit inactivated influenza vaccine. From the RT-PCR reads, TCRdb called clonotypes with MiXCR, one entry per CDR3 protein. The sample yields 650,000 to 850,000 distinct CDR3 sequences, approximately 15% seen once. The input for sequencing was PBMCs from blood, taken 14 days before vaccination. The receptors derive from a man aged 45-65 years who received an inactivated influenza vaccine. The CDR3 runs from the conserved cysteine through the conserved F or W. A D gene is named only where the DNA matches it firmly. Size tells how often a clone was seen (once, few, many) or the class of an expanded clone, and some rows leave it out.

TRBJ1-4,.,TRBV12-3/TRBV12-4,few,CASTLRGQLNEKLFF,TGTGCCAGCACCCTTCGAGGACAGCTTAATGAAAAACTGTTTTTT
TRBJ2-3,.,TRBV4-1,few,CASSQLVGQLGTDTQYF,TGCGCCAGCAGCCAACTAGTTGGACAGTTAGGGACAGATACGCAGTATTTT
TRBJ1-6,.,TRBV11-2,.,CASSLEAGVGSPLHF,TGTGCCAGCAGCTTAGAGGCGGGGGTCGGCTCACCCCTCCACTTT
TRBJ2-3,.,TRBV27,.,CASSSWAPGDTQYF,TGTGCCAGCAGCTCCTGGGCCCCCGGAGATACGCAGTATTTT
TRBJ2-2,.,TRBV29-1,many,CSVGRGRTGELFF,TGCAGCGTCGGCAGGGGACGCACCGGGGAGCTGTTTTTT
TRBJ1-2,TRBD1,TRBV10-3,many,CAISESRDRKGNGYTF,TGTGCCATCAGTGAGAGCCGGGACAGAAAAGGAAATGGCTACACCTTC
TRBJ1-1,.,TRBV6-1,.,CASTEGGGTEAFF,TGTGCCAGCACCGAAGGGGGGGGCACTGAAGCTTTCTTT
TRBJ2-7,.,TRBV7-2,many,CASSLSTRQYF,TGTGCCAGCAGCTTATCCACCCGACAATACTTC
TRBJ2-1,TRBD2,TRBV11-2,few,CASSLLAGAPYNEQFF,TGTGCCAGCAGTTTACTAGCGGGAGCCCCCTACAATGAGCAGTTCTTC
TRBJ2-2,TRBD1,TRBV9,.,CASSVEGTELTGELFF,TGTGCCAGCAGCGTAGAAGGGACAGAGTTGACCGGGGAGCTGTTTTTT
TRBJ2-2,.,TRBV20-1,.,CSASYGTGGGELFF,TGCAGTGCTAGTTACGGGACGGGTGGCGGGGAGCTGTTTTTT
TRBJ2-7,.,TRBV3-1,few,CASSQNDRKNEQYF,TGTGCCAGCAGCCAAAACGATCGGAAGAACGAGCAGTACTTC
TRBJ2-2,.,TRBV7-8,.,CASSLARADTGELFF,TGTGCCAGCAGCTTAGCGAGGGCCGATACCGGGGAGCTGTTTTTT
TRBJ2-7,.,TRBV6-2/TRBV6-3,.,CASSYLGGSPYEQYF,TGTGCCAGCAGTTACCTAGGGGGTTCTCCATACGAGCAGTACTTC
TRBJ1-3,.,TRBV29-1,few,CSVDEGGNTIYF,TGCAGCGTTGACGAAGGGGGAAACACCATATATTTT
TRBJ2-3,TRBD2,TRBV2,few,CASKAGGRPDTQYF,TGTGCCAGCAAAGCGGGGGGGCGTCCAGATACGCAGTATTTT
TRBJ2-7,TRBD2,TRBV27,.,CASSWTSGTGRLGYEQYF,TGTGCCAGCAGTTGGACTAGCGGTACCGGCCGATTGGGTTACGAGCAGTACTTC
TRBJ2-2,.,TRBV3-1,many,CASSQQQGPGGELFF,TGTGCCAGCAGCCAGCAGCAAGGGCCCGGCGGGGAGCTGTTTTTT
TRBJ2-1,.,TRBV7-9,.,CASSPYRDEQFF,TGTGCCAGCAGTCCCTACAGGGATGAGCAGTTCTTC
TRBJ1-5,.,TRBV6-2/TRBV6-3,many,CASSYGLGKKQPQHF,TGTGCCAGCAGTTACGGGCTGGGTAAGAAACAGCCCCAGCATTTT
TRBJ1-1,.,TRBV20-1,few,CSARMTVEAFF,TGCAGTGCTAGAATGACCGTTGAAGCTTTCTTT
TRBJ2-2,.,TRBV19,.,CASKEGANTGELFF,TGTGCCAGTAAGGAGGGTGCGAACACCGGGGAGCTGTTTTTT
TRBJ2-1,.,TRBV6-2/TRBV6-3,.,CASSYSTTQLSYNEQFF,TGTGCCAGCAGTTACTCCACCACCCAGCTTTCCTACAATGAGCAGTTCTTC
TRBJ2-3,.,TRBV20-1,few,CRGTRLSADTQYF,TGCAGGGGAACTAGATTATCAGCAGATACGCAGTATTTT
TRBJ1-1,.,TRBV30,.,CAWNANTEAFF,TGTGCCTGGAATGCGAACACTGAAGCTTTCTTT
TRBJ2-1,.,TRBV9,few,CASSVAAGSVLPNEQFF,TGTGCCAGCAGCGTAGCGGCCGGCTCTGTTCTCCCCAATGAGCAGTTCTTC
TRBJ2-2,TRBD2,TRBV27,few,CASSKGLAGTTGELFF,TGTGCCAGCAGTAAGGGACTAGCGGGGACCACCGGGGAGCTGTTTTTT
TRBJ2-3,.,TRBV10-3,many,CAISERETDTQYF,TGTGCCATCAGTGAGCGGGAGACAGATACGCAGTATTTT
TRBJ2-7,.,TRBV18,few,CASSSGSLWGTYEQYF,TGTGCCAGCTCCTCCGGGAGTCTGTGGGGCACCTACGAGCAGTACTTC
TRBJ2-7,.,TRBV6-1,.,CASSEIWGRSYEQYF,TGTGCCAGCAGTGAAATTTGGGGCAGAAGCTACGAGCAGTACTTC
TRBJ1-1,.,TRBV15,few,CATRNRRDTFSPGAFF,TGTGCCACCAGAAACCGACGGGACACGTTTTCCCCGGGAGCTTTCTTT
TRBJ2-7,.,TRBV11-2,.,CASSLDRGSAEQYF,TGTGCCAGCAGCTTAGATCGCGGGTCTGCCGAGCAGTACTTC
TRBJ1-1,.,TRBV3-1,many,CASSQDLIYSTVNTEAFF,TGTGCCAGCAGCCAAGACTTGATATACTCAACAGTGAACACTGAAGCTTTCTTT
TRBJ2-7,TRBD2,TRBV15,.,CATSRDLGGAHEQYF,TGTGCCACCAGCAGAGATTTGGGAGGGGCCCACGAGCAGTACTTC
TRBJ2-1,TRBD1,TRBV2,.,CASSVSGDRDDEQFF,TGTGCCAGCAGTGTTTCCGGGGACAGGGATGATGAGCAGTTCTTC
TRBJ2-7,.,TRBV6-2/TRBV6-3,.,CASTLIGGSGVSYEQYF,TGTGCCAGTACCCTCATCGGGGGTAGCGGAGTCTCCTACGAGCAGTACTTC
TRBJ2-1,TRBD2,TRBV7-9,many,CASSHDSGVSYNEQFF,TGTGCCAGCAGCCACGATAGCGGGGTCTCCTACAATGAGCAGTTCTTC
TRBJ1-1,.,TRBV5-6,few,CASSVVSWREAFF,TGTGCCAGCAGCGTGGTCAGTTGGCGGGAAGCTTTCTTT
TRBJ2-6,TRBD2,TRBV11-2,few,CASSLRALAGGRSGANVLTF,TGTGCCAGCAGCTTAAGGGCGCTAGCGGGGGGAAGATCTGGGGCCAACGTCCTGACTTTC
TRBJ1-1,.,TRBV10-3,.,CAISESRGYEAFF,TGTGCCATCAGTGAGTCGAGGGGTTATGAAGCTTTCTTT
TRBJ1-5,TRBD1,TRBV6-2/TRBV6-3,few,CASSNTGGNQPQHF,TGTGCCAGCAGCAATACAGGGGGAAATCAGCCCCAGCATTTT
TRBJ2-6,TRBD1,TRBV6-1,.,CASRGQGATSGANVLTF,TGTGCCAGCAGGGGACAGGGGGCAACGTCGGGGGCCAACGTCCTGACTTTC
TRBJ2-5,TRBD2,TRBV7-2,few,CASSSETSGGRETQYF,TGTGCCAGCAGCTCTGAGACTAGCGGGGGTCGGGAGACCCAGTACTTC
TRBJ2-3,TRBD1,TRBV7-2,.,CASSLQGGPLDTQYF,TGTGCCAGCAGCTTACAAGGGGGCCCCTTGGATACGCAGTATTTT
TRBJ2-1,TRBD2,TRBV6-1,.,CASRKMGTSFPNEQFF,TGTGCCAGCAGGAAAATGGGGACTAGCTTCCCCAATGAGCAGTTCTTC
TRBJ2-2,.,TRBV5-1,many,CASSSGMGEYGELFF,TGCGCCAGCAGCTCTGGTATGGGGGAGTACGGGGAGCTGTTTTTT
TRBJ1-1,.,TRBV11-2,many,CASSSYREGTEAFF,TGTGCCAGCAGCTCTTACAGGGAGGGCACTGAAGCTTTCTTT
TRBJ1-6,.,TRBV27,.,CASSFYQNSPLHF,TGTGCCAGCAGTTTCTACCAAAATTCACCCCTCCACTTT
TRBJ2-5,TRBD2,TRBV27,.,CASSRGDRQETQYF,TGTGCCAGCAGTCGGGGGGACCGCCAAGAGACCCAGTACTTC
TRBJ1-1,.,TRBV6-1,few,CASSEVGDPAGRPEAFF,TGTGCCAGCAGTGAAGTCGGAGATCCCGCCGGGAGGCCTGAAGCTTTCTTT
TRBJ2-1,TRBD2,TRBV10-3,.,CATEDSGSYNEQFF,TGTGCCACGGAAGATAGCGGGTCCTACAATGAGCAGTTCTTC
TRBJ1-6,TRBD1,TRBV20-1,few,CSARAGQGRSPLHF,TGCAGTGCTAGAGCCGGACAGGGCCGCTCACCCCTCCACTTT
TRBJ2-2,.,TRBV2,.,CASKEGKRAGELFF,TGTGCCAGCAAAGAGGGGAAAAGGGCCGGGGAGCTGTTTTTT
TRBJ2-7,TRBD1,TRBV28,few,CASSETGGAKTYEQYF,TGTGCCAGCAGCGAGACAGGGGGCGCTAAAACCTACGAGCAGTACTTC
TRBJ2-1,.,TRBV20-1,.,CSARFGLAVSNEQFF,TGCAGTGCTAGATTTGGCCTAGCAGTCTCCAATGAGCAGTTCTTC
TRBJ1-4,.,TRBV5-5,.,CASSVVGSSEKLFF,TGTGCCAGCAGCGTAGTGGGTTCGAGTGAAAAACTGTTTTTT
TRBJ1-1,.,TRBV3-1,few,CASSQSAEAFF,TGTGCCAGCAGCCAAAGTGCTGAAGCTTTCTTT
TRBJ1-4,TRBD1,TRBV3-1,few,CASSPGQGKEKLFF,TGTGCCAGCAGCCCGGGACAGGGGAAGGAAAAACTGTTTTTT
TRBJ2-1,.,TRBV20-1,.,CSARGAGTGNEQFF,TGCAGTGCTAGAGGGGCAGGGACGGGGAATGAGCAGTTCTTC